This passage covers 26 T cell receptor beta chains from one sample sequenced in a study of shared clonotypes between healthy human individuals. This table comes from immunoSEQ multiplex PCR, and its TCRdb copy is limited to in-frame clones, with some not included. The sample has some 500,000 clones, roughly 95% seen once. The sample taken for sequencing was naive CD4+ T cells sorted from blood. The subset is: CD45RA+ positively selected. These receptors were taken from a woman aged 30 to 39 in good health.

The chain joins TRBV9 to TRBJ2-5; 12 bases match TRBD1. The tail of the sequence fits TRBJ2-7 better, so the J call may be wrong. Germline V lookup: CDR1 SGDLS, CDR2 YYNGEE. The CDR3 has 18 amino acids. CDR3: CASSASRGQGALRDEQYF. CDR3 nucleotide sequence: TGTGCCAGCAGCGCAAGCCGGGGACAGGGGGCACTTCGGGACGAGCAGTACTTC.

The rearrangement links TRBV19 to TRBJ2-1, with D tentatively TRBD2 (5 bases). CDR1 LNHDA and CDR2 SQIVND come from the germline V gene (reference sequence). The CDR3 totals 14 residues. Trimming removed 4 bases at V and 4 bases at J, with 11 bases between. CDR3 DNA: TGTGCCAGTAGTACGACTACCCGGTACAATGAGCAGTTCTTC. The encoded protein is CASSTTTRYNEQFF.

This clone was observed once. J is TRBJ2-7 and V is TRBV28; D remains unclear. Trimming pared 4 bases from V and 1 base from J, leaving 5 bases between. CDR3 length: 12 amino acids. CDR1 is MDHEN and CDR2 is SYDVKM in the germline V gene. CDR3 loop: CASSSASYEQYF. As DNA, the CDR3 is TGTGCCAGCAGTTCCGCTTCCTACGAGCAGTACTTC.

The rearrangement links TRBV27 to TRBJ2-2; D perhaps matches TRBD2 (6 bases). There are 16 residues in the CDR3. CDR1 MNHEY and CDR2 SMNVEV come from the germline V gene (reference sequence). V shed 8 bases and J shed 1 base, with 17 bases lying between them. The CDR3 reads CASQDYRGLNTGELFF. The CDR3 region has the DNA TGTGCCAGCCAGGACTACCGGGGCCTGAACACCGGGGAGCTGTTTTTT.

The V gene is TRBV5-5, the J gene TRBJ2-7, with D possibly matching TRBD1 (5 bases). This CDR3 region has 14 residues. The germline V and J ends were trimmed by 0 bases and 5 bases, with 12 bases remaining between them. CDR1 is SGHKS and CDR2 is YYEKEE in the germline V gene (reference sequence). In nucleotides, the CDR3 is TGTGCCAGCAGCTTGGGTGGGGCGCACCACGAGCAGTACTTC. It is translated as CASSLGGAHHEQYF.

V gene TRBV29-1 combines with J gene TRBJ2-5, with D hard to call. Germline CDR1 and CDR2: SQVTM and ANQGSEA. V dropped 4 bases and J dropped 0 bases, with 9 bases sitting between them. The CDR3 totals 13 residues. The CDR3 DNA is TGCAGCGTTGGGGCGCAGCACCAAGAGACCCAGTACTTC. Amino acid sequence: CSVGAQHQETQYF.

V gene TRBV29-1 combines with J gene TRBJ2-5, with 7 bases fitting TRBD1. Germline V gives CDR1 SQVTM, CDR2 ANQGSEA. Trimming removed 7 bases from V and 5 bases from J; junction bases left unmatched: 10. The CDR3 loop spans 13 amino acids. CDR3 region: CSANRGTGETQYF. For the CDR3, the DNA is TGCAGCGCAAACAGGGGAACTGGGGAGACCCAGTACTTC. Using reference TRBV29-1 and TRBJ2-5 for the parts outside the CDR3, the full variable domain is SAVISQKPSRDICQRGTSLTIQCQVDSQVTMMFWYRQQPGQSLTLIATANQGSEATYESGFVIDKFPISRPNLTFSTLTVSNMSPEDSSIYLCSANRGTGETQYFGPGTRLLVL.

CDR3 nucleotides: TGTGCCAGCAGCCTCTGGACTAGCGGAGGGACCCAGTACTTC. This translates into CASSLWTSGGTQYF. The chain employs TRBV28 and TRBJ2-5, with TRBD2 matching over 10 bases. Germline V lookup: CDR1 MDHEN, CDR2 SYDVKM. The junction had 8 bases not matched to a gene; V was cut back by 6 bases and J by 7 bases. The CDR3 totals 14 residues.

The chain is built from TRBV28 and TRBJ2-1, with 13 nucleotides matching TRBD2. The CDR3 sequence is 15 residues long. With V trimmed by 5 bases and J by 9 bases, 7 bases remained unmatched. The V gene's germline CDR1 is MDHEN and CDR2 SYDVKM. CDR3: CASSTPGLAGREQFF. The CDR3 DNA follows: TGTGCCAGCAGTACCCCGGGACTAGCGGGACGTGAGCAGTTCTTC.

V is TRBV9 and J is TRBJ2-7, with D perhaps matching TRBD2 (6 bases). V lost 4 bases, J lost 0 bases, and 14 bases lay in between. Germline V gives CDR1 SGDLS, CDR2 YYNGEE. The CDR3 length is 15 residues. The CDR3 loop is CASSLGSDSSYEQYF. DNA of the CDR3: TGTGCCAGCAGCCTCGGGAGCGATAGCTCCTACGAGCAGTACTTC.

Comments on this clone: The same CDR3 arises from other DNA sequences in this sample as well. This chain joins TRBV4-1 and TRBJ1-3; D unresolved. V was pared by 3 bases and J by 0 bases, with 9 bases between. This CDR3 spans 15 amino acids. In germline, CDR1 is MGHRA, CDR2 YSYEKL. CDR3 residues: CASSQGGLSGNTIYF. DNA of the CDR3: TGCGCCAGCAGCCAGGGAGGCCTCTCTGGAAACACCATATATTTT.

The CDR3 nucleotides are TGTGCCAGCAGTTCGGACCCCAGCTTCGAGCAGTACTTC. Translated: CASSSDPSFEQYF. The gene calls are TRBV28 and TRBJ2-7; no reliable D call. Germline CDR1 and CDR2: MDHEN and SYDVKM. Trimming removed 4 bases at V and 6 bases at J, with 13 bases between. The CDR3 totals 13 residues.

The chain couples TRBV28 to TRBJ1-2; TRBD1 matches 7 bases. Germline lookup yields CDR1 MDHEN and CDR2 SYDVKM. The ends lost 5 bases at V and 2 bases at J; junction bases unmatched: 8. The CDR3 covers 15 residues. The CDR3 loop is CASSPEGASNYGYTF. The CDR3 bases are TGTGCCAGCAGTCCCGAGGGGGCATCCAACTATGGCTACACCTTC.

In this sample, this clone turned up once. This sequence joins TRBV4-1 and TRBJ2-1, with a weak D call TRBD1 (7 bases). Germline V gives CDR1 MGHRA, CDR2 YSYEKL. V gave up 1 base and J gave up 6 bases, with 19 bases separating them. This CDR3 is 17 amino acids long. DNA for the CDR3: TGCGCCAGCAGCCAAGGTGTTCGACAGGGAGGTGTCAATGAGCAGTTCTTC. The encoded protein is CASSQGVRQGGVNEQFF.

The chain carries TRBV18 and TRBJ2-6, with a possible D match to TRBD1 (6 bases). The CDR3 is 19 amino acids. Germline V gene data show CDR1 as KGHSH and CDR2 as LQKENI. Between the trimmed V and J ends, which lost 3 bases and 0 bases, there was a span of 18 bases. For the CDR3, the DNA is TGTGCCAGCTCACCTCAAGCCTGGGACACCTTCTCTGGGGCCAACGTCCTGACTTTC. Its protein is CASSPQAWDTFSGANVLTF.

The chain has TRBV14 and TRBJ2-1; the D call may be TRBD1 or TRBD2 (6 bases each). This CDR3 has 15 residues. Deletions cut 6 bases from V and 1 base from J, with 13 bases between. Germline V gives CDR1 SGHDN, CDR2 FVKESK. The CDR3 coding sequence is TGTGCCAGCAGGCTAACGGGGGCGTCCTACAATGAGCAGTTCTTC. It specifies CASRLTGASYNEQFF.

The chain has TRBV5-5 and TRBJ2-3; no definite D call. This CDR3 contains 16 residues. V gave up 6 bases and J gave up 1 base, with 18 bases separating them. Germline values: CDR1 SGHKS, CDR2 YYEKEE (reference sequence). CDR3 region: CASNSLARLGTDTQYF. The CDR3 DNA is TGTGCCAGCAACTCCTTGGCCCGGCTGGGCACAGATACGCAGTATTTT.

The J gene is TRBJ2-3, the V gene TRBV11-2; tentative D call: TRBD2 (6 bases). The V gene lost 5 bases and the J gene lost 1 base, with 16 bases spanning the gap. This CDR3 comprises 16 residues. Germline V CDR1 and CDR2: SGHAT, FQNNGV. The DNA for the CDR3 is TGTGCCAGCAGCCCGCCTTTGATAGCGGGCACAGATACGCAGTATTTT. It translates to CASSPPLIAGTDTQYF.

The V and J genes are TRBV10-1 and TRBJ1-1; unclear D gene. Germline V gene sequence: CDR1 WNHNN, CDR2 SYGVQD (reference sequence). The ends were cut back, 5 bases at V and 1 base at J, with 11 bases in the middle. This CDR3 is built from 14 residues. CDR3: CASSSGFRNTEAFF. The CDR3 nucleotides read TGCGCCAGCAGTAGCGGTTTTAGGAACACTGAAGCTTTCTTT.

This CDR3 reads CASSLGLDSTDTQYF. The CDR3 DNA is TGTGCCAGCAGCCTGGGACTGGATAGCACAGATACGCAGTATTTT. This chain uses TRBV5-4 with TRBJ2-3, with D maybe TRBD2 (6 bases). This CDR3 contains 15 residues. The germline V gene encodes CDR1 SGHNT and CDR2 YYREEE (reference sequence). Trimming took 4 bases from V and 0 from J, leaving 12 bases between them.

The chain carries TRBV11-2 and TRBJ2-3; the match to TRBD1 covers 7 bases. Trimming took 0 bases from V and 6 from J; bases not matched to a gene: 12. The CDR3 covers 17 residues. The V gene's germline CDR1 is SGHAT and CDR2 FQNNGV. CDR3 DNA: TGTGCCAGCAGCTTAGAACGAAGGGGGCCCGATCCCGATACGCAGTATTTT. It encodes CASSLERRGPDPDTQYF.

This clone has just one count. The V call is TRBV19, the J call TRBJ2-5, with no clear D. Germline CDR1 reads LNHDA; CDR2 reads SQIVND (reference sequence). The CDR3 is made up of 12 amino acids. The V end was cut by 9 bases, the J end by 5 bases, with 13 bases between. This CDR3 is CARTPRRETQYF. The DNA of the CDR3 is TGTGCCAGAACTCCAAGGCGGGAGACCCAGTACTTC.

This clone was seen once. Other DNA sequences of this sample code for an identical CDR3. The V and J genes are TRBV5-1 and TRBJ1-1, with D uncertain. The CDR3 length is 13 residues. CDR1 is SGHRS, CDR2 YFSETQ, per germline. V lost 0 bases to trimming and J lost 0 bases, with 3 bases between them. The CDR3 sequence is CASSLVLNTEAFF. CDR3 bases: TGCGCCAGCAGCTTGGTCCTGAACACTGAAGCTTTCTTT.

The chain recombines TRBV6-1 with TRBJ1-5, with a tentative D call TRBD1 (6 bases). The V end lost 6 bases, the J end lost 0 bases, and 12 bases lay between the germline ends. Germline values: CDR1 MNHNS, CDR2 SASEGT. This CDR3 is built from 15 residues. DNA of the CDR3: TGTGCCAGCAGAAGGGGGAGATATAGCAATCAGCCCCAGCATTTT. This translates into CASRRGRYSNQPQHF.

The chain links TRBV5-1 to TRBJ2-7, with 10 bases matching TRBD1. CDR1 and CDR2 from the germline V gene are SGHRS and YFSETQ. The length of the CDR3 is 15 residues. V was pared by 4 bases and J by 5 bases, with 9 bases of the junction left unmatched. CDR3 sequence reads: CASSGGQGIFDEQYF. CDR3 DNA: TGCGCCAGCAGCGGGGGACAGGGGATTTTCGACGAGCAGTACTTC.

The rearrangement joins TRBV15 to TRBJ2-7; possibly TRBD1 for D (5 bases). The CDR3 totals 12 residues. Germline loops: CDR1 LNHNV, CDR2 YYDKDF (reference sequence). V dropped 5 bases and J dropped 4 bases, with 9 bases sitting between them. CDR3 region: CATSSQGYEQYF. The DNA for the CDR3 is TGTGCCACCAGCTCCCAGGGATACGAGCAGTACTTC. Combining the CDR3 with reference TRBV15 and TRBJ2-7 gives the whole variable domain DAMVIQNPRYQVTQFGKPVTLSCSQTLNHNVMYWYQQKSSQAPKLLFHYYDKDFNNEADTPDNFQSRRPNTSFCFLDIRSPGLGDTAMYLCATSSQGYEQYFGPGTRLTVT.